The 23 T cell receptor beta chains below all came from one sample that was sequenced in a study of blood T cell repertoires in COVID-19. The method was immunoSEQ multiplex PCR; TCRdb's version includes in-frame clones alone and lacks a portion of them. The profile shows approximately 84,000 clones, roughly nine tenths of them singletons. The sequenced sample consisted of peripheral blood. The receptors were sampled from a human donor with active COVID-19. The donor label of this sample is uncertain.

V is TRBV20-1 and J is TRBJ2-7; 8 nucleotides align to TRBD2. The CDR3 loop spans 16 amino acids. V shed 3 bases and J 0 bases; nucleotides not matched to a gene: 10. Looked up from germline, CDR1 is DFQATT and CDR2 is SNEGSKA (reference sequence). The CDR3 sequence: CSASNPGGRYSYEQYF. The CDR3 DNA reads TGCAGTGCTAGTAACCCGGGGGGGCGATACTCCTACGAGCAGTACTTC.

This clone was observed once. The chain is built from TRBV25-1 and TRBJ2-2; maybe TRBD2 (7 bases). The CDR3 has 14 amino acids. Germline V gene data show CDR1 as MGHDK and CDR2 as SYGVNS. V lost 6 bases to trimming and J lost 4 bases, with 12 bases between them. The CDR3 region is CASRGLGGTGELFF. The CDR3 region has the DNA TGTGCCAGCAGAGGACTAGGGGGCACCGGGGAGCTGTTTTTT.

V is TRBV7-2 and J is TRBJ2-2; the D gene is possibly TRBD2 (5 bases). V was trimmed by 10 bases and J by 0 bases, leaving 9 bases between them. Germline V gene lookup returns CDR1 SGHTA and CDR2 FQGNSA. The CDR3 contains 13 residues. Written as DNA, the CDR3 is TGTGCCATCGGGAACGCGAACACCGGGGAGCTGTTTTTT. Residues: CAIGNANTGELFF.

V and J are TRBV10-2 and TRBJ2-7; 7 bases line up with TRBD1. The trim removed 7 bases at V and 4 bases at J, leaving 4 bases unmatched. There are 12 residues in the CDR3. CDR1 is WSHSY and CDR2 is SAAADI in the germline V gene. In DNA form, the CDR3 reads TGCGCCAGCAAGGACAGGTTTTACGAGCAGTACTTC. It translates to CASKDRFYEQYF.

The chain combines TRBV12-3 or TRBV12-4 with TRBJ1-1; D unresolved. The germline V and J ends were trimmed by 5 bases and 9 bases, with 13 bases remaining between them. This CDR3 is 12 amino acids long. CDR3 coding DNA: TGTGCCAGCAGTCGAGACTGGAACCAAGCTTTCTTT. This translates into CASSRDWNQAFF.

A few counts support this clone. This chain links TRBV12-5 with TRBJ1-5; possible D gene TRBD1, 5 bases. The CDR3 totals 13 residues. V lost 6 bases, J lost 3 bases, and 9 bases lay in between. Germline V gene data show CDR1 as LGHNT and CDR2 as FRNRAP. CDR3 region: CASGQGFNQPQHF. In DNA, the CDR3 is TGTGCTAGTGGGCAGGGCTTCAATCAGCCCCAGCATTTT.

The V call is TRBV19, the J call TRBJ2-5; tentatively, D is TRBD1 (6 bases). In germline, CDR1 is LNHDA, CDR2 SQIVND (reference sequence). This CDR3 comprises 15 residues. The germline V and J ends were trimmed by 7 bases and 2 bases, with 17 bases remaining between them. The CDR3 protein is CASTLKTGGQETQYF. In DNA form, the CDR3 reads TGTGCCAGTACCTTAAAGACAGGAGGTCAAGAGACCCAGTACTTC.

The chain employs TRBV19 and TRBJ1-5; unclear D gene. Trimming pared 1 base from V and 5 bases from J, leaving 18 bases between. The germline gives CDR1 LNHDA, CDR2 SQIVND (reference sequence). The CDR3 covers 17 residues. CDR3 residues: CASSIVGLVQVYQPQHF. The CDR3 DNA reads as TGTGCCAGTAGTATAGTTGGGTTGGTGCAGGTATATCAGCCCCAGCATTTT. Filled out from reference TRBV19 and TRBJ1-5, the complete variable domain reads DGGITQSPKYLFRKEGQNVTLSCEQNLNHDAMYWYRQDPGQGLRLIYYSQIVNDFQKGDIAEGYSVSREKKESFPLTVTSAQKNPTAFYLCASSIVGLVQVYQPQHFGDGTRLSIL.

This CDR3 is CAISEGGSPFNEQFF. The CDR3 DNA sequence: TGTGCCATCAGTGAAGGGGGTTCCCCGTTCAATGAGCAGTTCTTC. The rearrangement links TRBV10-3 to TRBJ2-1; perhaps TRBD1 as D (6 bases). The CDR3 length is 15 residues. The V end was cut by 3 bases, the J end by 6 bases, with 15 bases between. Germline-derived CDR1 and CDR2 are ENHRY and SYGVKD.

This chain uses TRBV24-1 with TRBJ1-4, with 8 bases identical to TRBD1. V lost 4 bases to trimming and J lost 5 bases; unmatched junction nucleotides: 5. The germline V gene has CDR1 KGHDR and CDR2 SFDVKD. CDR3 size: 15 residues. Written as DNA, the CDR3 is TGTGCCACCAGTGACACCAGGGGGCGGAATGAAAAACTGTTTTTT. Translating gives CATSDTRGRNEKLFF.

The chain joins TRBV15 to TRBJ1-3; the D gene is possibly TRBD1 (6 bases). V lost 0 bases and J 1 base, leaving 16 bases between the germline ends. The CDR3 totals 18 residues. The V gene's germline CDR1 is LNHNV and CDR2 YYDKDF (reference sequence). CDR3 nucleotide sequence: TGTGCCACCAGCAGAGATCGGACAGACCGAAGGTCTGGAAACACCATATATTTT. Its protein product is CATSRDRTDRRSGNTIYF.

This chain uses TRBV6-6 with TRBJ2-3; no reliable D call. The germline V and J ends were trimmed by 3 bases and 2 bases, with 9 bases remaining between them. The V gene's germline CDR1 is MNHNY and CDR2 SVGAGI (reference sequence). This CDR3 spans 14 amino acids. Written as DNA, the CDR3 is TGTGCCAGCAGTTATACTACCTCCACAGATACGCAGTATTTT. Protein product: CASSYTTSTDTQYF.

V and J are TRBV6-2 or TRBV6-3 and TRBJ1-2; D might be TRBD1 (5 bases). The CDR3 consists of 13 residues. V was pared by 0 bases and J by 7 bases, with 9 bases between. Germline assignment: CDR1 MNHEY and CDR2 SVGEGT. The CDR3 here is CASSYSAGVGYTF. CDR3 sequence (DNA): TGTGCCAGCAGTTACTCGGCGGGGGTTGGCTACACCTTC.

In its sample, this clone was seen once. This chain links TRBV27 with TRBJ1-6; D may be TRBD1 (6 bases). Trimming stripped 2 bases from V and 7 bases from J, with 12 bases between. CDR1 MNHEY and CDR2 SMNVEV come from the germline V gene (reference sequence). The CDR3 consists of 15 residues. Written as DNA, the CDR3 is TGTGCCAGCAGTTTAAGGAGACAGGTGAATTCACCCCTCCACTTT. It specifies CASSLRRQVNSPLHF.

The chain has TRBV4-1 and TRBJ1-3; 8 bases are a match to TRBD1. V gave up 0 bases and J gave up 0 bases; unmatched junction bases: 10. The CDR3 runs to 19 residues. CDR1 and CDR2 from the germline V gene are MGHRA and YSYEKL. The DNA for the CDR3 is TGCGCCAGCAGCCAAGATTCAGGGACAGGACCTAGCTCTGGAAACACCATATATTTT. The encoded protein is CASSQDSGTGPSSGNTIYF.

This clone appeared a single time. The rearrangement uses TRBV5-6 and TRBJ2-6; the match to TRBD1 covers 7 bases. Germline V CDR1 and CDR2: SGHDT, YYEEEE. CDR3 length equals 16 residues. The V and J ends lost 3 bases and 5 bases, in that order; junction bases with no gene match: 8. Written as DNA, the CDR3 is TGTGCCAGCAGCTATTTAGACAGGGAGCGGGCCAACGTCCTGACTTTC. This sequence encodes CASSYLDRERANVLTF.

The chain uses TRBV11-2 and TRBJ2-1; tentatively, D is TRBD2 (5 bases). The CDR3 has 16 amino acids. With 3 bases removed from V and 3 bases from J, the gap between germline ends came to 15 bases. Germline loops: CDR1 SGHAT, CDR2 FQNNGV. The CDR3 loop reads CASSLARGRYYNEQFF. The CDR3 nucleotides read TGTGCCAGCAGCTTGGCGCGAGGGCGATACTACAATGAGCAGTTCTTC.

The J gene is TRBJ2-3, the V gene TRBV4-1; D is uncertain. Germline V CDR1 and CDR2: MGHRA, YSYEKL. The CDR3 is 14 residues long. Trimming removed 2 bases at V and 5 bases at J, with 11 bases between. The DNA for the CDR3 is TGCGCCAGCAGCCAAATGCAGGTTGAAGATACGCAGTATTTT. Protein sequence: CASSQMQVEDTQYF.

The CDR3 DNA is TGTGCCAGCAGTTACGCGGGACAGACCTACTATGGCTACACCTTC. As protein: CASSYAGQTYYGYTF. The genes are TRBV6-5 and TRBJ1-2; 7 positions match TRBD1. After removal of 2 bases from V and 3 bases from J, the junction contained 6 bases not matched to a gene. The CDR3 runs 15 residues. CDR1 is MNHEY and CDR2 is SVGAGI in the germline V gene.

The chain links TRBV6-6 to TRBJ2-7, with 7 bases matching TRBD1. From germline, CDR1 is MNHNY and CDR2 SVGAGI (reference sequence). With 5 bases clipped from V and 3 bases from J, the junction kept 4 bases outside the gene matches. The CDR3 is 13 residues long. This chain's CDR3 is CASSTRQGYEQYF. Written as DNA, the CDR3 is TGTGCCAGCAGTACAAGACAGGGCTACGAGCAGTACTTC.

This CDR3 is CASRDQGSTVFDYGYTF. For the CDR3, the DNA is TGTGCCAGCAGGGATCAGGGGTCGACGGTCTTCGACTATGGCTACACCTTC. The V gene is TRBV28, the J gene TRBJ1-2; possibly TRBD1 for D (6 bases). Germline V gene data show CDR1 as MDHEN and CDR2 as SYDVKM. This CDR3 spans 17 amino acids. V was pared by 6 bases and J by 3 bases, with 23 bases between.

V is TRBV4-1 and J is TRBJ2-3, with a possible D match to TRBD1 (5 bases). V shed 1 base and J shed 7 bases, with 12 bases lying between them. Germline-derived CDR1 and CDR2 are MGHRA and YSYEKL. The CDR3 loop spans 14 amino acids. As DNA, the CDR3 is TGCGCCAGCAGCCAAGTTTCTGGGGCGAATACGCAGTATTTT. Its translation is CASSQVSGANTQYF.

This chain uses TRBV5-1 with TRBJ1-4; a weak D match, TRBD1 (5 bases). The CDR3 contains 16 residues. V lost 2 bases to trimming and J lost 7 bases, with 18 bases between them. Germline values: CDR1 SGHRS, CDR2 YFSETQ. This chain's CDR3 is CASSFQAGQGSEKLFF. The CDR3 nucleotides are TGCGCCAGCAGCTTTCAAGCAGGGCAGGGAAGTGAAAAACTGTTTTTT.